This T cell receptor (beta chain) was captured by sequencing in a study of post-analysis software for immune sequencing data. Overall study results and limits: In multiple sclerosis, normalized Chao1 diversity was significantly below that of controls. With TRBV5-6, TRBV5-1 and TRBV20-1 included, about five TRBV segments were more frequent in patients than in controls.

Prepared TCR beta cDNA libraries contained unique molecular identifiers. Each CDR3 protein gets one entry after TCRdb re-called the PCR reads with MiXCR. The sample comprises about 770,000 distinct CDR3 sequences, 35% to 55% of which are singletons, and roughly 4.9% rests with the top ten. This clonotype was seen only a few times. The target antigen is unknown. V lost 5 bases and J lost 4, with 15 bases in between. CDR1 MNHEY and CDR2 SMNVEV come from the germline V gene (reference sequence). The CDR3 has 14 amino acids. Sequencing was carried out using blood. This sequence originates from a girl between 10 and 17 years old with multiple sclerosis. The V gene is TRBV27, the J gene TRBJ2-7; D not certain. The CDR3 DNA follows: TGTGCCAGCAGTCCTAACCCCTCAATTTACGAGCAGTACTTC. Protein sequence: CASSPNPSIYEQYF.